This T cell receptor beta chain is drawn from a study of naive and memory T cell subsets. General study results and limits: Possibly reflecting memory cells re-expressing CD45RA, a few larger clonotypes occurred in naive repertoires, especially CD8. Clonotypes are single alpha or beta chains, not paired receptors. Over 95% of naive TCR sequences appeared only once, unlike memory subsets.

Cells stained for CD3, CD4, CD8, CD45RA, CD27 and viability were sorted into four CD45RA/CD27 subsets. The beta constant-region primer was an equimolar mix of two oligonucleotides covering TRBC1 and TRBC2. Ligated cDNA was amplified by four rounds of PCR with nested alpha and beta constant-region primers and SP2. The cDNA 3' end received a ligated single-stranded oligonucleotide carrying the SP2 primer and a 12-nucleotide UMI. TCRdb called the UMI-ligation and nested PCR reads again in MiXCR, with one record for every CDR3 protein. The table records about 150,000 distinct CDR3 sequences, about 23% of them present only once. The V end lost 5 bases, the J end lost 5 bases, and 12 bases lay between the germline ends. Germline V gives CDR1 SGHVS, CDR2 FNYEAQ. The CDR3 sequence is 14 residues long. Remarks on this clonotype: The antigen remains undetermined.

Material for sequencing was naive CD4+ T cells from blood. This TCR was recovered from a human donor in good health. The chain uses TRBV7-6 and TRBJ2-2; D is undetermined. Here the CDR3 reads CASSPIRFTGELFF. In nucleotides, the CDR3 is TGTGCCAGCAGCCCAATCCGGTTTACCGGGGAGCTGTTTTTT.